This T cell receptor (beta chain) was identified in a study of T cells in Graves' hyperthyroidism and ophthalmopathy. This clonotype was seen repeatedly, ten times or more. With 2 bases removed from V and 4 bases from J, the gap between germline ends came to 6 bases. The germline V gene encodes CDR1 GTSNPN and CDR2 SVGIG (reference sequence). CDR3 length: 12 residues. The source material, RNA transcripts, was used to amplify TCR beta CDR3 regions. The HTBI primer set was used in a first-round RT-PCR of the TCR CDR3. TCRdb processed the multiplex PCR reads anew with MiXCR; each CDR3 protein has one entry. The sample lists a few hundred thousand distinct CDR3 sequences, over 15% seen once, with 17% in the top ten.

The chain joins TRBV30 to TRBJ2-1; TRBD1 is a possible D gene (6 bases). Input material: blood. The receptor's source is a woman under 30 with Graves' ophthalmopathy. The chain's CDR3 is CAWSQGYNEQFF. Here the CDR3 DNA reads TGTGCCTGGAGTCAGGGGTACAATGAGCAGTTCTTC.